This is a list of T cell receptor beta chains from one sample in a study of molecular identifiers for immune sequencing clone quantification. MiXCR, applied by TCRdb to the PCR reads, yields one record per CDR3 protein. The table shows approximately 550,000 distinct CDR3 sequences, with approximately 25% occurring only once. The sample taken for sequencing was naive CD8+ T cells from blood, with Jurkat cell RNA spiked in. These receptors were obtained from a human donor in good health. Some libraries in this study had Jurkat cell RNA spiked in. The CDR3 runs from the conserved cysteine through the conserved F or W. Fields, in order: J gene, V gene, CDR3 protein.

J gene: TRBJ2-3
V gene: TRBV1
CDR3 protein: CTSSQVPGTSGITSTDTQYF

J gene: TRBJ2-5
V gene: TRBV7-8
CDR3 protein: CASSLAPGRDSIQETQYF

J gene: TRBJ2-7
V gene: TRBV2
CDR3 protein: CASSEFFVGVSSYEQYF

J gene: TRBJ2-3
V gene: TRBV5-1
CDR3 protein: CASRPRGLNRTDTQYF

J gene: TRBJ2-7
V gene: TRBV20-1
CDR3 protein: CSARRLAGVTYEQYF

J gene: TRBJ2-3
V gene: TRBV5-6
CDR3 protein: CASSWDRARTDTQYF

J gene: TRBJ2-7
V gene: TRBV27
CDR3 protein: CASREGTTTYEQYF

J gene: TRBJ2-7
V gene: TRBV29-1
CDR3 protein: CSVDTLAGNSYEQYF

J gene: TRBJ2-7
V gene: TRBV14
CDR3 protein: CASMRTGYSYEQYF

J gene: TRBJ2-3
V gene: TRBV12-3/TRBV12-4
CDR3 protein: CASSLGGGAADTQYF

J gene: TRBJ2-4
V gene: TRBV7-9
CDR3 protein: CASSLAGGLDIQYF

J gene: TRBJ1-1
V gene: TRBV27
CDR3 protein: CASSWTGGGFEAFF

J gene: TRBJ1-5
V gene: TRBV20-1
CDR3 protein: CSARGDRGVVGNQPQHF

J gene: TRBJ2-1
V gene: TRBV4-1
CDR3 protein: CASSQDFGGYNEQFF

J gene: TRBJ1-1
V gene: TRBV12-3/TRBV12-4
CDR3 protein: CASTEAAEAFF

J gene: TRBJ2-7
V gene: TRBV29-1
CDR3 protein: CSVENWDGTYEQYF

J gene: TRBJ2-1
V gene: TRBV6-2/TRBV6-3
CDR3 protein: CASREAGNEQFF

J gene: TRBJ2-1
V gene: TRBV14
CDR3 protein: CASSPGPSGAPYEQFF

J gene: TRBJ2-7
V gene: TRBV28
CDR3 protein: CASTGARADYEQYF

J gene: TRBJ2-1
V gene: TRBV27
CDR3 protein: CASSHGASGNNEQFF

J gene: TRBJ2-5
V gene: TRBV11-1
CDR3 protein: CASSEEGIQGTQYF

J gene: TRBJ2-2
V gene: TRBV29-1
CDR3 protein: CSVAGTGELFF

J gene: TRBJ2-2
V gene: TRBV7-9
CDR3 protein: CASEAPVGRDTGELFF

J gene: TRBJ2-3
V gene: TRBV6-5
CDR3 protein: CASSYGAATTDTQYF

J gene: TRBJ2-7
V gene: TRBV28
CDR3 protein: CAINLGTPEGEQYF

J gene: TRBJ2-2
V gene: TRBV12-3/TRBV12-4
CDR3 protein: CASSSGTSGYGRNTGELCF

J gene: TRBJ1-4
V gene: TRBV12-3/TRBV12-4
CDR3 protein: CASSFSGTENEKLFF

J gene: TRBJ2-3
V gene: TRBV4-3
CDR3 protein: CASSQEGRYTDTQYF

J gene: TRBJ2-1
V gene: TRBV20-1
CDR3 protein: CSARELATPYNEQFF

J gene: TRBJ2-5
V gene: TRBV29-1
CDR3 protein: CSVGSGVFQETQYF

J gene: TRBJ2-7
V gene: TRBV9
CDR3 protein: CASSGGASAEQYF

J gene: TRBJ2-3
V gene: TRBV5-1
CDR3 protein: CASSSDREHGDTQYF

J gene: TRBJ1-1
V gene: TRBV7-9
CDR3 protein: CASSLAISGPYDTEALF

J gene: TRBJ2-1
V gene: TRBV27
CDR3 protein: CASSLLFAASYNEQFF

J gene: TRBJ2-7
V gene: TRBV30
CDR3 protein: CAWSGCSTSYEQYF

J gene: TRBJ1-1
V gene: TRBV2
CDR3 protein: CASRRGRDSSTEAFF

J gene: TRBJ2-7
V gene: TRBV7-2
CDR3 protein: CASSLASVSYEQSF

J gene: TRBJ2-7
V gene: TRBV7-9
CDR3 protein: CASSTGIHEQYF

J gene: TRBJ1-4
V gene: TRBV27
CDR3 protein: CASSLTGGRSNEKLFF

J gene: TRBJ2-3
V gene: TRBV21-1
CDR3 protein: CASSKMGQGRSFGTDTQYF

J gene: TRBJ2-7
V gene: TRBV5-6
CDR3 protein: CASSSRISYEQYF

J gene: TRBJ2-1
V gene: TRBV19
CDR3 protein: CASSMTSGGGEQIF

J gene: TRBJ2-3
V gene: TRBV11-2
CDR3 protein: CASLAGFTDTQYF

J gene: TRBJ2-5
V gene: TRBV11-2
CDR3 protein: CASSPRGDLEETQYF

J gene: TRBJ2-3
V gene: TRBV27
CDR3 protein: CASSQAGDRTDTQYF

J gene: TRBJ2-5
V gene: TRBV2
CDR3 protein: CASSPRSQPETQYF

J gene: TRBJ1-1
V gene: TRBV7-9
CDR3 protein: CASSFGQGNEAFF

J gene: TRBJ2-7
V gene: TRBV2
CDR3 protein: CASSEALRVPTYEQYF

J gene: TRBJ2-5
V gene: TRBV6-2/TRBV6-3
CDR3 protein: CASSYGAGETQYF

J gene: TRBJ2-2
V gene: TRBV30
CDR3 protein: CAWDTYTGELFF

J gene: TRBJ1-4
V gene: TRBV3-1
CDR3 protein: CASSQGFGGPTNEKLFF

J gene: TRBJ2-7
V gene: TRBV11-2
CDR3 protein: CASSWDSASYEQYF

J gene: TRBJ2-6
V gene: TRBV20-1
CDR3 protein: CSALLGQGFFSGANVLTF

J gene: TRBJ1-4
V gene: TRBV4-3
CDR3 protein: CASSQETGDSNEKLFF

J gene: TRBJ2-5
V gene: TRBV12-3/TRBV12-4
CDR3 protein: CASSADRVQETQYF

J gene: TRBJ2-1
V gene: TRBV4-1
CDR3 protein: CASSQAPGGAYNEQFF

J gene: TRBJ1-1
V gene: TRBV21-1
CDR3 protein: CASIQRAIRRATNLNTEAFF

J gene: TRBJ1-6
V gene: TRBV15
CDR3 protein: CATSPSLGRGFYNSPLHF

J gene: TRBJ2-2
V gene: TRBV7-3
CDR3 protein: CASKEGKNTGELFF

J gene: TRBJ1-1
V gene: TRBV5-1
CDR3 protein: CASSLPPNTGQGKAFF